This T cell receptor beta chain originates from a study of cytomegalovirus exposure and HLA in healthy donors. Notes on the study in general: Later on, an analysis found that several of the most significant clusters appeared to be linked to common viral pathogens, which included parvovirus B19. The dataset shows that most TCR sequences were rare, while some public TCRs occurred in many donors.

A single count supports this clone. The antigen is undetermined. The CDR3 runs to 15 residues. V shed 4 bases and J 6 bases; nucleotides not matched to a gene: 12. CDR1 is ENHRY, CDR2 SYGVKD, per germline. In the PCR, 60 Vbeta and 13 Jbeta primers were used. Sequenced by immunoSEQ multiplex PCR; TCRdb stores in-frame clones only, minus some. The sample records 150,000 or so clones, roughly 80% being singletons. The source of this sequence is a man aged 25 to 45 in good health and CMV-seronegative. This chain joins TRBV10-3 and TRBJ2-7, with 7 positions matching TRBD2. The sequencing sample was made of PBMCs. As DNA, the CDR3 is TGTGCCATCAGTGTATCCCCCAGCAGGGAGGGCGAGCAGTACTTC. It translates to CAISVSPSREGEQYF.